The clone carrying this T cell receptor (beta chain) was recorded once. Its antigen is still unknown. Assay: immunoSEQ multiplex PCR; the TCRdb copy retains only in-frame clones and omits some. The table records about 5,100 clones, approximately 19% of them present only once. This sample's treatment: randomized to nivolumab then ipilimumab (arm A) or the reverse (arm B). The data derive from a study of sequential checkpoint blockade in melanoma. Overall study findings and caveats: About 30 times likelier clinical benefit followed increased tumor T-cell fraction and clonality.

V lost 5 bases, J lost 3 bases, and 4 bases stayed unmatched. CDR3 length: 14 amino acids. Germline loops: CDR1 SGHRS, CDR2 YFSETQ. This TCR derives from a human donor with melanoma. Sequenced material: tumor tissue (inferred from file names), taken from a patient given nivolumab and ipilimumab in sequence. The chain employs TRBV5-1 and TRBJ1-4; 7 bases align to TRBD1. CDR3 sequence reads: CASRRQGANEKLFF. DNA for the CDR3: TGCGCCAGCAGAAGACAGGGCGCTAATGAAAAACTGTTTTTT.